These 2 T cell receptor beta chains originate from one sample sequenced in a study of blood T cell repertoires in COVID-19. The protocol was immunoSEQ multiplex PCR, while the TCRdb copy is restricted to in-frame clones and leaves out a portion. The sample contains over 150,000 clones, more than 70% of which appear only once. Sequencing was carried out using peripheral blood. Receptor source: a man in his forties or fifties with COVID-19, enrolled during active disease.

Here the CDR3 DNA reads TGTGCCAGCAGGCGGGGGGCGGGTGCAGATACGCAGTATTTT. Encoded protein: CASRRGAGADTQYF. The chain has TRBV5-4 and TRBJ2-3, with 8 bases that match TRBD2. This CDR3 has 14 amino acids. CDR1 and CDR2 (germline): SGHNT, YYREEE (reference sequence). Trimming took 5 bases from V and 4 from J; bases not matched to a gene: 6.

The chain combines TRBV7-8 with TRBJ1-5, with D unresolved. Germline-derived CDR1 and CDR2 are SGHVS and FQNEAQ. V was pared by 5 bases and J by 4 bases, with 9 bases between. CDR3 length: 13 amino acids. CDR3 residues: CASSLYQNQPQHF. The CDR3 region has the DNA TGTGCCAGCAGCCTTTATCAGAATCAGCCCCAGCATTTT.